A single sample is the source of the 26 T cell receptor beta chains below, sequenced in a study of identical twins. TCRdb reanalysed the 5' RACE reads using MiXCR and keeps one entry per CDR3 protein. Found here are roughly 350,000 distinct CDR3 sequences, about 12% of them singletons; the top ten hold approximately 7.5%. The data were also submitted as part of a second study, on yellow fever vaccine responses in identical twins.

The specimen was CD8+ T cells sorted from blood. The receptor set was obtained from a woman under 30 in good health.

In this sample, this clonotype turned up a few times. The V gene is TRBV5-1, the J gene TRBJ2-6; D perhaps matches TRBD1 (5 bases). With 3 bases removed from V and 0 bases from J, the gap between germline ends came to 13 bases. Germline CDR1 reads SGHRS; CDR2 reads YFSETQ. The CDR3 sequence is 17 residues long. The CDR3 sequence is CASSCSRENSGANVLTF. The CDR3 DNA is TGCGCCAGCAGCTGCAGCAGGGAAAACTCTGGGGCCAACGTCCTGACTTTC.

The rearrangement joins TRBV7-9 to TRBJ2-7; D might be TRBD1 (5 bases). CDR3 length: 12 amino acids. Germline assignment: CDR1 SEHNR and CDR2 FQNEAQ (reference sequence). Trimming shortened V by 10 bases and J by 2 bases, and 12 bases separated the two germline ends. DNA for the CDR3: TGTGCCACAGGGCTAAACCCCTACGAGCAGTACTTC. This encodes CATGLNPYEQYF. The entire variable domain, with the rest obtained from reference TRBV7-9 and TRBJ2-7, is as follows: DTGVSQNPRHKITKRGQNVTFRCDPISEHNRLYWYRQTLGQGPEFLTYFQNEAQLEKSRLLSDRFSAERPKGSFSTLEIQRTEQGDSAMYLCATGLNPYEQYFGPGTRLTVT.

The chain combines TRBV4-1 with TRBJ1-1; no clear D. Germline values: CDR1 MGHRA, CDR2 YSYEKL. V was clipped by 2 bases and J by 0 bases, with 16 bases between them. This CDR3 is 17 amino acids long. Here the CDR3 reads CASSQFTYSSMNTEAFF. Here the CDR3 DNA reads TGCGCCAGCAGCCAATTCACGTACAGTTCCATGAACACTGAAGCTTTCTTT.

Many counts were recorded for this clonotype. The chain has TRBV5-1 and TRBJ2-7; D not resolved. Looked up from germline, CDR1 is SGHRS and CDR2 is YFSETQ. V was clipped by 0 bases and J by 3 bases, with 13 bases between them. This CDR3 is 15 amino acids long. This CDR3 is CASSLGPEDIYEQYV. The CDR3 region has the DNA TGCGCCAGCAGCTTGGGTCCGGAAGATATCTACGAGCAGTACGTC.

This clonotype was observed a handful of times. The chain joins TRBV15 to TRBJ2-3, with TRBD2 identical over 8 bases. The CDR3 consists of 17 residues. With 0 bases clipped from V and 5 bases from J, the junction kept 10 bases outside the gene matches. CDR1 LNHNV and CDR2 YYDKDF come from the germline V gene (reference sequence). Here the CDR3 DNA reads TGTGCCACCAGCAGAGAGGCGGGAGGCAGGGCTGTAGATACGCAGTATTTT. Its protein is CATSREAGGRAVDTQYF.

The sample holds a few counts of this clonotype. This chain uses TRBV5-1 with TRBJ1-4, with 7 nucleotides matching TRBD1. Germline V lookup: CDR1 SGHRS, CDR2 YFSETQ. This CDR3 spans 15 amino acids. V lost 0 bases to trimming and J lost 3 bases; unmatched junction nucleotides: 2. CDR3 sequence reads: CASSLGQGANEKLFF. The CDR3 DNA is TGCGCCAGCAGCTTGGGCCAGGGGGCTAATGAAAAACTGTTTTTT.

The chain carries TRBV3-1 and TRBJ2-5, with D perhaps given as TRBD1 or TRBD2 (5 bases each). The CDR3 is made up of 18 amino acids. Trimming stripped 3 bases from V and 2 bases from J, with 22 bases between. The germline V gene encodes CDR1 LGHDT and CDR2 YNNKEL (reference sequence). CDR3 DNA sequence: TGTGCCAGCAGCCATTTAAGGATCGGGGCCGAACTACAAGAGACCCAGTACTTC. It codes for CASSHLRIGAELQETQYF.

As for this clonotype: The germline gene is not matched at one end of the junction; a read error may be the cause. The chain couples TRBV12-3 or TRBV12-4 to TRBJ2-2; 7 bases map to TRBD2. The CDR3 has 18 residues. CDR3 amino acids: CASTSLEGGSLFTWELFF. The CDR3 bases are TGTGCCAGCACCTCGCTCGAGGGCGGGAGCCTATTCACCTGGGAGCTGTTTTTT.

This clonotype was seen more than once but under ten times. The chain is built from TRBV4-1 and TRBJ1-3; no definite D call. Trimming took off 0 bases at V and 0 bases at J, with 6 bases between the two ends. The germline V gene encodes CDR1 MGHRA and CDR2 YSYEKL. This CDR3 is built from 15 residues. The CDR3 protein is CASSQDRSSGNTIYF. The DNA of the CDR3 is TGCGCCAGCAGCCAAGACAGATCCTCTGGAAACACCATATATTTT.

This clonotype has more than one count but fewer than ten. The chain couples TRBV29-1 to TRBJ2-7; 9 bases match TRBD1. This CDR3 is 14 amino acids long. Germline V gene sequence: CDR1 SQVTM, CDR2 ANQGSEA. V dropped 2 bases and J dropped 3; count of bases not matched to a gene: 5. DNA for the CDR3: TGCAGCGTTGAACTCCGGGACAGGGTCTACGAGCAGTACTTC. Amino acids: CSVELRDRVYEQYF.

This chain links TRBV7-9 with TRBJ2-5; 12 nucleotides agree with TRBD2. Germline CDR1 is SEHNR and CDR2 is FQNEAQ (reference sequence). J lost 5 bases, V lost 3 bases, and 10 bases had no gene match. The CDR3 runs 17 residues. DNA for the CDR3: TGTGCCAGCAGCTTGAGGACTAGCGGGATTGGGTTGGAGACCCAGTACTTC. It encodes CASSLRTSGIGLETQYF.

This clonotype was observed a few times. The rearrangement joins TRBV4-1 to TRBJ2-1, with 8 bases matching TRBD1. The CDR3 extends over 16 amino acids. V trimming: 0 bases; J trimming: 3 bases; junction bases outside the gene matches: 4. Germline V lookup: CDR1 MGHRA, CDR2 YSYEKL. The CDR3 bases are TGCGCCAGCAGCCAAGACCCACAGGGGGACTACAATGAGCAGTTCTTC. Translated, it gives CASSQDPQGDYNEQFF.

J is TRBJ2-1 and V is TRBV12-5; 9 nucleotides agree with TRBD2. The length of the CDR3 is 16 residues. Germline V gives CDR1 LGHNT, CDR2 FRNRAP. The V gene end was trimmed by 1 base and the J gene end by 8 bases; junction bases not matched to a gene: 9. In DNA form, the CDR3 reads TGTGCTAGTGGTTTGGATGGTAGCGGGGGTATCTATGAGCAGTTCTTC. Translated, it gives CASGLDGSGGIYEQFF.

The chain is built from TRBV9 and TRBJ2-7; 11 nucleotides line up with TRBD2. The germline CDR1 and CDR2 sequences are SGDLS and YYNGEE. CDR3 length equals 16 residues. V was clipped by 4 bases and J by 3 bases; unmatched bases: 9. The CDR3 sequence is CASSPLAGGTDYEQYF. The CDR3 coding sequence is TGTGCCAGCAGCCCGTTAGCGGGAGGGACCGACTACGAGCAGTACTTC.

The table lists this clonotype with a few counts. The rearrangement uses TRBV9 and TRBJ2-5, with D uncertain. Germline loops: CDR1 SGDLS, CDR2 YYNGEE. Trimming removed 0 bases at V and 4 bases at J, with 7 bases between. The CDR3 runs to 13 residues. The CDR3 bases are TGTGCCAGCAGCGTAGTTACGGGAGAGACCCAGTACTTC. It specifies CASSVVTGETQYF. The whole variable domain, remainder taken from reference TRBV9 and TRBJ2-5, is DSGVTQTPKHLITATGQRVTLRCSPRSGDLSVYWYQQSLDQGLQFLIQYYNGEERAKGNILERFSAQQFPDLHSELNLSSLELGDSALYFCASSVVTGETQYFGPGTRLLVL.

Only one count was recorded for this clonotype. The J gene is TRBJ2-7, the V gene TRBV28, with 9 positions matching TRBD2. J was trimmed by 3 bases and V by 8 bases; bases with no gene match: 14. The length of the CDR3 is 16 residues. Germline V gene sequence: CDR1 MDHEN, CDR2 SYDVKM. As DNA, the CDR3 is TGTGCCAGCCAGTCCGGGTTAGCGGGGGCCAACTACGAGCAGTACGTC. Amino acid sequence: CASQSGLAGANYEQYV.

The V gene is TRBV7-8, the J gene TRBJ2-7; D is undetermined. The CDR3 covers 15 residues. Germline CDR1 SGHVS, CDR2 FQNEAQ. V was cut by 1 base and J by 1 base, with 11 bases left in between. The chain's CDR3 is CASSLGRALSYEQYV. The DNA of the CDR3 is TGTGCCAGCAGCTTAGGCCGGGCCCTATCCTACGAGCAGTACGTC.

This clonotype has ten or more counts. The chain joins TRBV10-2 to TRBJ2-3, with 9 bases lining up with TRBD2. Looked up from germline, CDR1 is WSHSY and CDR2 is SAAADI. Losses at the gene ends were 6 bases for V and 3 bases for J; bases not matched to a gene: 7. CDR3 length: 15 residues. The CDR3 DNA sequence: TGCGCCAGCAGAGATAGCGGGAGTAGAACAGATACGCAGTATTTT. Its protein is CASRDSGSRTDTQYF.

This clonotype was observed a handful of times. CDR3 region: CASSPFVSGANVLTF. Here the CDR3 DNA reads TGTGCCAGCAGCCCTTTCGTCTCTGGGGCCAACGTCCTGACTTTC. The rearrangement uses TRBV14 and TRBJ2-6, with D unresolved. Germline V gives CDR1 SGHDN, CDR2 FVKESK. The CDR3 has 15 residues. V was cut by 4 bases and J by 0 bases, with 7 bases left in between.

This clonotype came up many times. V is TRBV28 and J is TRBJ1-1; tentatively, D is TRBD1 (6 bases). The germline V and J ends were trimmed by 6 bases and 8 bases, with 16 bases remaining between them. This CDR3 is 13 amino acids long. The germline gives CDR1 MDHEN, CDR2 SYDVKM. CDR3 residues: CASSPTGTPEAFF. The CDR3 region has the DNA TGTGCCAGCAGCCCCACCGGGACACCCGAAGCTTTCTTT.

The V and J genes are TRBV7-8 and TRBJ2-2; D is unresolved. The germline CDR1 and CDR2 sequences are SGHVS and FQNEAQ. With 5 bases removed from V and 0 bases from J, the gap between germline ends came to 7 bases. The CDR3 has 14 residues. The CDR3 is CASSDATNTGELFF. The CDR3 DNA is TGTGCCAGCAGCGACGCGACGAACACCGGGGAGCTGTTTTTT. The full variable domain, in which reference TRBV7-8 and TRBJ2-2 provide the parts outside the CDR3, is GAGVSQSPRYKVAKRGQDVALRCDPISGHVSLFWYQQALGQGPEFLTYFQNEAQLDKSGLPSDRFFAERPEGSVSTLKIQRTQQEDSAVYLCASSDATNTGELFFGEGSRLTVL.

This clonotype was picked up a small number of times. This sequence joins TRBV7-6 and TRBJ2-1; 7 bases match TRBD2. Germline V gene sequence: CDR1 SGHVS, CDR2 FNYEAQ. The CDR3 loop spans 15 amino acids. Unmatched junction bases numbered 9, after V lost 5 bases and J lost 5 bases. In DNA form, the CDR3 reads TGTGCCAGCAGCCAGACCGGGACTACCAACAATGAGCAGTTCTTC. It is translated as CASSQTGTTNNEQFF.

This clonotype occurred a few times. This rearrangement joins TRBV3-1 to TRBJ2-5; TRBD2 is a possible D gene (5 bases). Germline V gene sequence: CDR1 LGHDT, CDR2 YNNKEL (reference sequence). This CDR3 is 12 amino acids long. V was cut by 4 bases and J by 7 bases, with 10 bases left in between. For the CDR3, the DNA is TGTGCCAGCAGCCCGTCAGGAGGGACCCAGTACTTC. The encoded protein is CASSPSGGTQYF.

The chain couples TRBV4-1 to TRBJ1-6; D ambiguous. Germline V CDR1 and CDR2: MGHRA, YSYEKL. Trimming left V 3 bases short and J 0 bases short, with 6 bases between. The CDR3 loop spans 15 amino acids. The CDR3 is CASSQGSSYNSPLHF. CDR3 sequence (DNA): TGCGCCAGCAGCCAGGGGAGCTCCTATAATTCACCCCTCCACTTT.

The V gene is TRBV19, the J gene TRBJ2-1, with 10 bases lining up with TRBD2. This CDR3 spans 15 amino acids. V was pared by 3 bases and J by 8 bases, with 7 bases of the junction left unmatched. Germline V lookup: CDR1 LNHDA, CDR2 SQIVND (reference sequence). The CDR3 protein is CASSISSGSWHEQFF. In DNA form, the CDR3 reads TGTGCCAGTAGTATTTCTAGCGGGAGTTGGCATGAGCAGTTCTTC.

This clonotype was seen a few times. This chain uses TRBV6-5 with TRBJ2-1; TRBD2 agrees at 8 bases. The V and J ends lost 6 bases and 8 bases, in that order; junction bases with no gene match: 15. The CDR3 has 16 amino acids. Germline CDR1 MNHEY, CDR2 SVGAGI. The CDR3 DNA is TGTGCCAGCAGCTTACGAGCGGGGGCTGTTTTATATGAGCAGTTCTTC. Residues: CASSLRAGAVLYEQFF.